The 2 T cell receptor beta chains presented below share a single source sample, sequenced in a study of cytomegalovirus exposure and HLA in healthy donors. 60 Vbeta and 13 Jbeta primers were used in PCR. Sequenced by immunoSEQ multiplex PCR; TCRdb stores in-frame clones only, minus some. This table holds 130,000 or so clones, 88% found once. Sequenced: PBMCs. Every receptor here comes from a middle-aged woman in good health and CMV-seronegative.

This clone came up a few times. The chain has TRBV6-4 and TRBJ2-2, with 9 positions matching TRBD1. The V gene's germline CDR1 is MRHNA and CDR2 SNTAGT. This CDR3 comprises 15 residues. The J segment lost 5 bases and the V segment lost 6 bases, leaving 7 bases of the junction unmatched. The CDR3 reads CASSPGTGQTGELFF. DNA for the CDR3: TGTGCCAGCAGCCCCGGGACAGGGCAGACCGGGGAGCTGTTTTTT.

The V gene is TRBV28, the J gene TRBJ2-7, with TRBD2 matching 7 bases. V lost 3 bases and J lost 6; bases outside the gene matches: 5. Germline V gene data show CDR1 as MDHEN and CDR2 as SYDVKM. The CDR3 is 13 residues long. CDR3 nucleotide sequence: TGTGCCAGCAGTTTTGGGGGGAGGGCCGAGCAGTACTTC. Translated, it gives CASSFGGRAEQYF. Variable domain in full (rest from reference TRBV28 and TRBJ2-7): DVKVTQSSRYLVKRTGEKVFLECVQDMDHENMFWYRQDPGLGLRLIYFSYDVKMKEKGDIPEGYSVSREKKERFSLILESASTNQTSMYLCASSFGGRAEQYFGPGTRLTVT.